A single T cell receptor (beta chain) is shown here with its context. Its specificity is unknown. V was shortened by 8 bases and J by 4 bases, with 8 bases between the two germline ends. This CDR3 contains 12 residues. Germline CDR1 is MNHNS and CDR2 is SASEGT. This record belongs to a study of cytomegalovirus exposure and HLA in healthy donors. Overall study context: Early released data had approximately 86 million unique TCRs, all coming from HLA-typed donors. Study conclusions and caveats: An analysis that came later showed most CMV-associated TCR beta chains appearing HLA-restricted. A prior analysis recorded that most TCR beta V segments were productive about 87% or about 30% of the time. CMV serostatus was the sole immune exposure information available.

The PCR used 60 Vbeta and 13 Jbeta primers. Data came from immunoSEQ multiplex PCR; TCRdb stores just in-frame clones and leaves some out. The sample has about 180,000 clones, over 70% seen once; the top ten hold 1.2%. The sample comprised PBMCs. V gene TRBV6-1 combines with J gene TRBJ2-2; D may be TRBD1 (5 bases). This clonotype originated in a boy aged 2 to 10 in good health and CMV-seronegative. Here the CDR3 reads CASRRGTGELFF. The CDR3 region has the DNA TGTGCCAGCCGAAGGGGCACCGGGGAGCTGTTTTTT.